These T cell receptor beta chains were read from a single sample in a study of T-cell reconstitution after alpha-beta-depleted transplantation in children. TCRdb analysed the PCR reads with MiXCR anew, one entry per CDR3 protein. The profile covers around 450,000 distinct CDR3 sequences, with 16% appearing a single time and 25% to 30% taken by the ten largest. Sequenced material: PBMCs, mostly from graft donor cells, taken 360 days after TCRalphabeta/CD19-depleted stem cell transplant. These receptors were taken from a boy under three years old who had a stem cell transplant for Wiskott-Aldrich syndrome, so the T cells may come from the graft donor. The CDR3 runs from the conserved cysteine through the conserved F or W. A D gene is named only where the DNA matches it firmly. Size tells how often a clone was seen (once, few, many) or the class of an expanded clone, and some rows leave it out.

CASSLTGTSPIEQYF | TGCGCCAGCAGCTTAACAGGGACAAGTCCTATTGAGCAGTACTTC | TRBJ2-7 | TRBV5-1 | few | .
CASSPRTTETQYF | TGTGCCAGCAGCCCCCGGACGACCGAGACCCAGTACTTC | TRBJ2-5 | TRBV7-9 | few | .
CASSPVDRVANTEAFF | TGTGCCAGCTCACCGGTCGACAGGGTGGCGAACACTGAAGCTTTCTTT | TRBJ1-1 | TRBV18 | few | TRBD1
CASSFGTGEYSPLHF | TGTGCCAGCAGCTTTGGGACAGGGGAATATTCACCCCTCCACTTT | TRBJ1-6 | TRBV5-6 | . | TRBD1
CASSLDVSRKDTQYF | TGCGCCAGCAGCTTGGACGTTTCCCGAAAAGATACGCAGTATTTT | TRBJ2-3 | TRBV5-1 | . | .
CASSFYSKEQFF | TGTGCCAGCAGTTTCTATAGTAAGGAGCAGTTCTTC | TRBJ2-1 | TRBV12-3/TRBV12-4 | few | .
CASSDRGREQYF | TGCGCCAGCAGTGACAGGGGGCGGGAGCAGTACTTC | TRBJ2-7 | TRBV10-2 | . | TRBD1
CATKRGGDSPLHF | TGTGCCACAAAGCGGGGAGGTGATTCACCCCTCCACTTT | TRBJ1-6 | TRBV6-1 | few | .
CASSFTLDPQYF | TGTGCCAGCAGTTTCACCCTCGATCCTCAGTACTTC | TRBJ2-7 | TRBV12-3/TRBV12-4 | few | .
CASKKTSGYNEQFF | TGTGCCAGCAAGAAGACTAGCGGTTACAATGAGCAGTTCTTC | TRBJ2-1 | TRBV12-3/TRBV12-4 | few | TRBD2
CASSLRDRDEQYF | TGTGCCAGCAGCTTACGGGACAGGGACGAGCAGTACTTC | TRBJ2-7 | TRBV7-9 | . | TRBD1
CASSRDTSSSYNEQFF | TGTGCCAGCAGCCGGGACACTTCGAGCTCCTACAATGAGCAGTTCTTC | TRBJ2-1 | TRBV7-8 | few | .
CASSQEGRWTDTEAFF | TGCGCCAGCAGCCAAGAGGGGAGGTGGACGGACACTGAAGCTTTCTTT | TRBJ1-1 | TRBV4-1 | . | .